Listed below are T cell receptor beta chains from one sample, sequenced in a study of siplizumab effects on memory and regulatory T cells. Measured with immunoSEQ multiplex PCR; TCRdb has only the in-frame clones, and not every one. The profile shows about 48,000 clones, about 90% of them singletons. Sequenced input: naive CD8+ T cells sorted from blood. These receptors all come from a human donor in good health. CDR3s include the opening cysteine and the closing phenylalanine or tryptophan.

CDR3aa | v_gene
CASSTSSGAIIYTQYF | TRBV5-4
CASSSGSGGASFIEQFF | TRBV7-2
CASSQSSGRATEAFF | TRBV4-1
CASSFLRQPENTEAFF | TRBV11-2
CASSTSPRTGPQETQYF | TRBV5-4
CASSLSLADNEQFF | TRBV5-4
CASSWTGPYEQYF | TRBV5-5
CASVRDSTYEQYF | TRBV6-6
CASSWTYEQYF | TRBV5-8
CASSPRGVSYGYTF | TRBV6-1
CASSPSAQGSTYNEQFF | TRBV14
CASSSTSGGTDTQYF | TRBV5-1
CASGLVVQALIGDTEAFF | TRBV12-5
CASSPRRLLRETQYF | TRBV14
CASSIRDNNYEQYF | TRBV5-4
CASSFSNYGYTF | TRBV19
CASSLVGYNEQFF | TRBV11-3
CASSQQGSYEQYF | TRBV7-2
CASSLETLSYEQYF | TRBV7-9
CSAPGGEYTGELFF | TRBV29-1
CASSPAGGSNFYEQYF | TRBV25-1
CASSQGATREQFF | TRBV14
CASGPGVGEQYF | TRBV12-5
CASSIVRVSPYGYTF | TRBV19
CASSRDKSSYNEQFF | TRBV19
CASSLPANEQFF | TRBV7-9
CASSYSPAPTYEQYF | TRBV6-5
CASSLVSEVSAETQYF | TRBV11-3
CASSLANTGNTEAFF | TRBV27
CASSIFMGSDKEGYTF | TRBV19
CAWALQGWSNQPQHF | TRBV30